The TCR beta chain under discussion was sequenced for a study of technical replicates of blood from several donors (TCRdb year 2017). Notes on this clone: The specificity of this receptor is unknown. No per-base quality is available; no much larger clone lies one base away.

Library construction relied on the immunoSEQ multiplex PCR assay. TCRdb took this table from immuneACCESS and kept in-frame rearrangements with V and J called. Such tables lack part of the clones; where checked against another copy, unresolved V genes explain under half of the gap, and the rest is unexplained. The sample has under 80,000 clones on record, roughly nine tenths of them singletons. More than 4.5% of the sample is held by the ten biggest clonotypes. The clonotype originates from a human donor in good health. Some clones in this sample may be carry-over from other donors' samples. The sample was PBMCs.

In nucleotide form, the sequence is TGTGCCAGCAGTTACGGGCAGGACCAAGAGACCCAGTACTTC. Protein translation: CASSYGQDQETQYF. The chain couples TRBV6-6 to TRBJ2-5, with no confident D gene call. CDR1 MNHNY and CDR2 SVGAGI were looked up in the germline V gene (reference sequence). The CDR3, from cysteine to phenylalanine, totals 14 residues. Only the CDR3 DNA is retained, 42 bases long and in frame from the first base. Trimming at the junction amounts to 2 bases on V and 0 bases on J, and the germline ends lie 7 bases apart.